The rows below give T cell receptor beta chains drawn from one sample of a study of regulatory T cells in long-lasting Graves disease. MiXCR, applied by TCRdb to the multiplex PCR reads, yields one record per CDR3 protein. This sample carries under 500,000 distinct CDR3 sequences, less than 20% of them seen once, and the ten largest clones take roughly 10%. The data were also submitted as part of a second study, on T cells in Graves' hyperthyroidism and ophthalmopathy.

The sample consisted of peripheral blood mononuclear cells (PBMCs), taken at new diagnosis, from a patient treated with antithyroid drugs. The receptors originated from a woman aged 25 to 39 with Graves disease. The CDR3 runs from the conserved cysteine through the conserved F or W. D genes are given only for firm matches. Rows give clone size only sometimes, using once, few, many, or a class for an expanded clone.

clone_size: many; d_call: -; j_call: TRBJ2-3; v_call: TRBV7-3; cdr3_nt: TGTGCCAGCAGCCCCCTCATGGCGTACCGAAGCACAGATACGCAGTATTTT; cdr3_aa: CASSPLMAYRSTDTQYF
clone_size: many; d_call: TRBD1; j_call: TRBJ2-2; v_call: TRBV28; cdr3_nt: TGTGCCAGCAGTCCAGGGGGCGTCGGGGAGCTGTTTTTT; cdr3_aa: CASSPGGVGELFF
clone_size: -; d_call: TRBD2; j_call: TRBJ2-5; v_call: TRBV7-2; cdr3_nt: TGTGCCAGCAGCCGCGGGAGAGGGCAGGAGACCCAGTACTTC; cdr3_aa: CASSRGRGQETQYF
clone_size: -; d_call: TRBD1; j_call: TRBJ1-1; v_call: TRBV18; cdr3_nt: TGTGCCAGCTCAACCCGGACAGGGATGAACACTGAAGCTTTCTTT; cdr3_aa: CASSTRTGMNTEAFF
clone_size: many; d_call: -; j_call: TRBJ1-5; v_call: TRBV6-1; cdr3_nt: TGTGCCAGCAGTGAAAGGTCGATGGACCAGCATTTT; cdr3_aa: CASSERSMDQHF
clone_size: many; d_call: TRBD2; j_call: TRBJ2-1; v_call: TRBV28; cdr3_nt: TGTGCCAGCAGCCGCCTAGCGGGAGAGCTTTACAATGAGCAGTTCTTC; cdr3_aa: CASSRLAGELYNEQFF
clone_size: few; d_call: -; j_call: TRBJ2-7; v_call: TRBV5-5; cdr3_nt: TGTGCCAGCAGCTATGGACCTCCATACGAGCAGTACTTC; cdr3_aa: CASSYGPPYEQYF
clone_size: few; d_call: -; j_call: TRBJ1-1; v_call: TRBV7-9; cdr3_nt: TGTGCCAGCAGTTTGGGGATTTCGGGGGACACTGAAGCTTTCTTT; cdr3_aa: CASSLGISGDTEAFF
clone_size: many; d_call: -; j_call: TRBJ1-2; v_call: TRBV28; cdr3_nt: TGTGCCAGCAGTTGGTCGGGGGAAGAGGATGGCTACACCTTC; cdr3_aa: CASSWSGEEDGYTF
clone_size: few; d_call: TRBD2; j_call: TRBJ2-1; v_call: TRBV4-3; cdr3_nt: TGCGCCAGCAGCCAATCTAGCGGCTACAATGAGCAGTTCTTC; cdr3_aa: CASSQSSGYNEQFF
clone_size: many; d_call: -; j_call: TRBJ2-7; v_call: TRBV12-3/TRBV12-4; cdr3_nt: TGTGCCAGCAGTTTGATGGGCTCCTACGAGCAGTACTTC; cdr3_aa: CASSLMGSYEQYF
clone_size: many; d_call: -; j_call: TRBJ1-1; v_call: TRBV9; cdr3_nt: TGTGCCAGCAGCGTGGGCGGGCTGGGGAACACTGAAGCTTTCTTT; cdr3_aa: CASSVGGLGNTEAFF
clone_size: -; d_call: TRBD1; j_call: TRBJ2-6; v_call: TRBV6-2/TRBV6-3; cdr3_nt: TGTGCCAGCAAGCCAGGGGGCTCAGGGGCCAACGTCCTGACTTTC; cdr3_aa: CASKPGGSGANVLTF
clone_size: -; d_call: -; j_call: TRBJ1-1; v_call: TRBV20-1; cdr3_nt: TGCAGTGCGGGGGACTCGGTAGCTTTCTTT; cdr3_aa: CSAGDSVAFF
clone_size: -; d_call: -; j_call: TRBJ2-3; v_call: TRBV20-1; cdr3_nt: TGCAGTGCCCCTCCGACGGGCAGCACAGATACGCAGTATTTT; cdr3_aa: CSAPPTGSTDTQYF
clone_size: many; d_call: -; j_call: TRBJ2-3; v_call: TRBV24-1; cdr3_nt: TGTGCCACCAGCAAGCGAATCACAGATACGCAGTATTTT; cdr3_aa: CATSKRITDTQYF
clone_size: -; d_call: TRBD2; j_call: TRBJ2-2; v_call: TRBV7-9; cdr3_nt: TGTGCCAGCAGCTTAGCGACTAGCGGATTATGGACCGGGGAGCTGTTTTTT; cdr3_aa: CASSLATSGLWTGELFF
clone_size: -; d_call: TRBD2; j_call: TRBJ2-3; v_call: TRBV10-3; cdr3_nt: TGTGCCATCAGGGGGTCTAGCGGGGCTTTTGATACGCAGTATTTT; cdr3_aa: CAIRGSSGAFDTQYF
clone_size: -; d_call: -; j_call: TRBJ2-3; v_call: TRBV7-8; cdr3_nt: TGTGCCAGCAGCCCGGGACTGATAGATACGCAGTATTTT; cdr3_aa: CASSPGLIDTQYF
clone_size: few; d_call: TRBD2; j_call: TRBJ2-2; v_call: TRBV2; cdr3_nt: TGTGCCAGCAGTGTTCGCGGGAGCCGGACCGGGGAGCTGTTTTTT; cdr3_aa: CASSVRGSRTGELFF
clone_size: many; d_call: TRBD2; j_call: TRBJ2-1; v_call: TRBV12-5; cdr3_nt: TGTGCTAGTGGTTTGGTAGGGTGGCGCGGGAGTGTGAGGGACTCCTACAATGAGCAGTTCTTC; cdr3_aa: CASGLVGWRGSVRDSYNEQFF
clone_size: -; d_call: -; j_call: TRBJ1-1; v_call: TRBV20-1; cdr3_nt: TGCAGTGCTAGGGTAGTCAACACTGAAGCTTTCTTT; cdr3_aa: CSARVVNTEAFF
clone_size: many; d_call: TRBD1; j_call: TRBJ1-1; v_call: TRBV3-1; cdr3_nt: TGTGCCAGCAGCCAGTACGGGACAGGGGTCCCGGGCACTGAAGCTTTCTTT; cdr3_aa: CASSQYGTGVPGTEAFF
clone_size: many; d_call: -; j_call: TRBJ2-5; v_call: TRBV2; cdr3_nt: TGTGCCAGCACGGGCGATATGTACCAAGAGACCCAGTACTTC; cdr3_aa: CASTGDMYQETQYF